The 14 T cell receptor beta chains below all came from one sample that was sequenced in a study of blood T cell repertoires in COVID-19. Assay: immunoSEQ multiplex PCR; the TCRdb copy retains only in-frame clones and omits some. The sample includes some 300,000 clones, over 80% seen only once; the top ten take around 5.8%. The specimen was peripheral blood. The receptors were gathered from a woman aged 50 to 60 with COVID-19, enrolled during active disease.

V usage is TRBV15 and J usage is TRBJ2-7, with 10 bases fitting TRBD1. Trimming cost V 1 base and J 9 bases; bases outside gene matches: 15. Germline values: CDR1 LNHNV, CDR2 YYDKDF (reference sequence). The CDR3 runs to 17 residues. The CDR3 loop is CATSRGDVEGTGAVQYF. The CDR3 coding sequence is TGTGCCACCAGCAGAGGGGACGTTGAAGGGACAGGGGCGGTGCAGTACTTC.

The J gene is TRBJ2-3, the V gene TRBV5-5, with D perhaps TRBD2 (6 bases). V dropped 0 bases and J dropped 2 bases, with 16 bases sitting between them. From germline, CDR1 is SGHKS and CDR2 YYEKEE (reference sequence). This CDR3 contains 17 residues. CDR3 DNA: TGTGCCAGCAGCTTGGCTTACGGTAGCGGTTTCACAGATACGCAGTATTTT. This gives the protein CASSLAYGSGFTDTQYF.

The chain recombines TRBV30 with TRBJ2-1; D is perhaps TRBD1 (5 bases). Germline V lookup: CDR1 GTSNPN, CDR2 SVGIG (reference sequence). The CDR3 has 15 residues. Trimming left V 2 bases short and J 1 base short, with 12 bases between. Here the CDR3 reads CAWSRGTTSYNEQFF. As DNA, the CDR3 is TGTGCCTGGAGTAGGGGAACTACGTCCTACAATGAGCAGTTCTTC. Combining the CDR3 with reference TRBV30 and TRBJ2-1 gives the whole variable domain SQTIHQWPATLVQPVGSPLSLECTVEGTSNPNLYWYRQAAGRGLQLLFYSVGIGQISSEVPQNLSASRPQDRQFILSSKKLLLSDSGFYLCAWSRGTTSYNEQFFGPGTRLTVL.

This sequence joins TRBV5-6 and TRBJ2-7, with D perhaps matching TRBD1 (6 bases). The CDR3 loop spans 15 amino acids. Germline V gene data show CDR1 as SGHDT and CDR2 as YYEEEE. Trimming took off 4 bases at V and 7 bases at J, with 21 bases between the two ends. CDR3 bases: TGTGCCAGCAGCACCGCAGGGGCGGTCCCTTGGGAGCAGTACTTC. Amino acid sequence: CASSTAGAVPWEQYF.

The V and J genes are TRBV24-1 and TRBJ2-2, with TRBD2 as a possible D gene (7 bases). There are 17 residues in the CDR3. Trimming removed 5 bases from V and 3 bases from J, with 18 bases in between. The germline V gene encodes CDR1 KGHDR and CDR2 SFDVKD. The CDR3 nucleotides are TGTGCCACCAGTGGTTCTTACGGGGGGCAAGACACCGGGGAGCTGTTTTTT. Protein: CATSGSYGGQDTGELFF.

J is TRBJ1-1 and V is TRBV10-3; 7 bases are a match to TRBD1. V gave up 6 bases and J gave up 6 bases; unmatched junction bases: 13. Germline V CDR1 and CDR2: ENHRY, SYGVKD. The CDR3 runs to 15 residues. CDR3 DNA sequence: TGTGCCATCAGGGCCGACAGGGACAGTTCACCTGAAGCTTTCTTT. Its translation is CAIRADRDSSPEAFF.

This clone was detected only a few times. The chain recombines TRBV5-1 with TRBJ2-1; tentatively, D is TRBD1 (6 bases). The CDR3 is 15 residues long. V gave up 2 bases and J gave up 6 bases, with 15 bases separating them. Germline CDR1 reads SGHRS; CDR2 reads YFSETQ. The CDR3 spells CASSFQGGGGNEQFF. CDR3 DNA: TGCGCCAGCAGCTTCCAGGGTGGGGGCGGCAATGAGCAGTTCTTC.

The chain uses TRBV10-3 and TRBJ2-1; 7 positions match TRBD2. Unmatched junction bases numbered 8, after V lost 9 bases and J lost 3 bases. The CDR3 length is 14 residues. Germline CDR1 and CDR2: ENHRY and SYGVKD. The CDR3 reads CAISSGSNYNEQFF. DNA for the CDR3: TGTGCCATTTCTAGCGGATCCAACTACAATGAGCAGTTCTTC.

This clone came up a few times. The CDR3 region has the DNA TGTGCCAGCACCGAGGGGAGACAGGATCCCTACGAGCAGTACTTC. Translated: CASTEGRQDPYEQYF. V usage is TRBV6-5 and J usage is TRBJ2-7; D is possibly TRBD1 (6 bases). V lost 7 bases to trimming and J lost 2 bases, with 18 bases between them. This CDR3 contains 15 residues. Germline values: CDR1 MNHEY, CDR2 SVGAGI.

This clone turned up a few times. The CDR3 sequence: CASTQYGTGGYTF. DNA for the CDR3: TGTGCCAGCACCCAATACGGGACAGGCGGGTACACCTTC. The J gene is TRBJ1-2, the V gene TRBV25-1, with 8 bases fitting TRBD1. CDR1 and CDR2 from the germline V gene are MGHDK and SYGVNS. Trimming removed 7 bases from V and 11 bases from J; junction bases left unmatched: 12. The CDR3 is 13 residues long.

The rearrangement joins TRBV15 to TRBJ1-5; 9 bases are shared with TRBD1. The germline gives CDR1 LNHNV, CDR2 YYDKDF (reference sequence). The V segment lost 0 bases and the J segment 7 bases; nucleotides outside the gene matches: 4. This CDR3 contains 15 residues. The CDR3 coding sequence is TGTGCCACCAGCAGAGATGGGACAGGGAAGCAGCCCCAGCATTTT. Translating gives CATSRDGTGKQPQHF. Combining the CDR3 with reference TRBV15 and TRBJ1-5 gives the whole variable domain DAMVIQNPRYQVTQFGKPVTLSCSQTLNHNVMYWYQQKSSQAPKLLFHYYDKDFNNEADTPDNFQSRRPNTSFCFLDIRSPGLGDTAMYLCATSRDGTGKQPQHFGDGTRLSIL.

This clone was recorded only once. The V and J genes are TRBV18 and TRBJ2-3; perhaps TRBD2 as D (5 bases). Trimming took 4 bases from V and 5 from J, leaving 10 bases between them. Germline V gene sequence: CDR1 KGHSH, CDR2 LQKENI. CDR3 size: 13 residues. CDR3 loop: CASSRPAVDTQYF. CDR3 DNA: TGTGCCAGCTCACGTCCAGCGGTAGATACGCAGTATTTT.

The gene calls are TRBV19 and TRBJ2-1; D might be TRBD2 (5 bases). The CDR3 extends over 16 amino acids. Germline CDR1 LNHDA, CDR2 SQIVND (reference sequence). V was shortened by 0 bases and J by 3 bases, with 12 bases between the two germline ends. CDR3 in DNA: TGTGCCAGTAGTATAGAAGGAGGAGTGAGCTACAATGAGCAGTTCTTC. Its translation: CASSIEGGVSYNEQFF. Filled out from reference TRBV19 and TRBJ2-1, the complete variable domain reads DGGITQSPKYLFRKEGQNVTLSCEQNLNHDAMYWYRQDPGQGLRLIYYSQIVNDFQKGDIAEGYSVSREKKESFPLTVTSAQKNPTAFYLCASSIEGGVSYNEQFFGPGTRLTVL.

V gene TRBV6-4 combines with J gene TRBJ1-1; the D gene is possibly TRBD1 (5 bases). The CDR3 covers 13 residues. The germline V gene has CDR1 MRHNA and CDR2 SNTAGT. The V end was cut by 6 bases, the J end by 4 bases, with 12 bases between. This CDR3 is CASRASDSTEAFF. CDR3 in DNA: TGTGCCAGCAGGGCAAGCGACAGCACTGAAGCTTTCTTT.